This T cell receptor beta chain was captured in a study of T cell responses to AZD1222 COVID-19 vaccine (dated by TCRdb to 2020 to 2023). Looking at the study overall: AZD1222 recipients whose second dose came at about 4 weeks and those whose second dose came at about 12 weeks were combined into one group, since spike-specific TCR depth and breadth did not differ between the two schedules. A total of approximately 250 trial participants underwent TCR sequencing, of whom roughly 210 had received two doses of AZD1222 and approximately 26 had received two doses of the MenACWY control vaccine. Trial participants were enrolled into age subgroups of 18-55, 56-69 and 70-plus years, which contained 148, 28 and 57 TCR-sequenced participants, respectively.

Per the publication, the time point label means: baseline before first vaccination. Samples from vaccinated people were obtained from the UK trials COV001 and COV002, which included a single-blind randomized controlled phase 2/3 trial of AZD1222 (ChAdOx1 nCoV-19) in healthy adults. For TCRbeta chain sequencing, PBMC samples from trial participants were taken at day 0 and at day 28 after the second dose. A note on this clone: Its antigen specificity is not known. It has no much larger one-base neighbor in the sample; base qualities were not kept.

The CDR3 regions of human TCRbeta chains were subjected to immunosequencing. In the authors' own workflow: TCRs in the repertoires were compared against a reference library of SARS-CoV-2-specific TCRs that had been generated with the MIRA antigen-specificity platform. Breadth meant the fraction of unique TCRs that were SARS-CoV-2-associated, whereas depth meant the fraction of total T cells that were SARS-CoV-2-associated. Using the MIRA data, each spike-specific TCR was assigned both to the spike region to which the TCR was reactive and to a CD4 or CD8 class. Log10-transformed breadth and depth values were compared by one-way ANOVA with Sidak's multiple comparisons tests. The table comes from immuneACCESS by way of TCRdb, which keeps in-frame sequences with V and J called. Part of the clones is missing from these tables; in studies checked, under half for an unresolved V gene and the rest for unknown reasons. V, J and clone size are those of that table, while D and trimming were read from the DNA. For this sample there are approximately 130,000 clones; 90% to 95% appear just once. The ten largest clones represent approximately 3.3% of the sample.

The study at large found these results: Participants were mostly white British, with more females than males. The authors suggested clonal diversity may have been underestimated. The 56-69-year group was small, and its depth increase did not reach significance, likely because of low power. Conclusions about previously exposed vaccinees are limited, since just 6 or 7 AZD1222 recipients were seropositive for SARS-CoV-2 at baseline. Reportedly, almost half of the unique spike-specific TCRs recognized epitopes lying outside the regions that are mutated in the B.1.351 and B.1.1.7 variants. Spike-specific TCR breadth and depth rose significantly after two AZD1222 doses compared with day 0 and with MenACWY recipients. Because no day 14 peak-response samples were available, repertoires were characterized only after the peak T cell response. The whole spike protein was spanned by vaccine-associated CD4 TCRs, and dominant responses were seen in regions 160-218 and 743-854.

This clonotype originated in an adult in good health. The sequencing here drew on peripheral blood, taken on day 0 of AZD1222 vaccination.

The CDR3 sequence is CATSDLLGYTF. The DNA is as follows: TGTGCCACCAGTGATTTGCTTGGCTACACCTTC. Recombination joined TRBV24-1 with TRBJ1-2; no D gene call is confident. Deletion took 0 bases off V and 7 bases off J, with a span of 2 bases between the germline ends. From the cysteine up to the phenylalanine, the CDR3 has a length of 11 residues. Of all the DNA, just the CDR3 is kept, 33 bases in frame from base 1. Taken from the germline V gene, the CDR1 and CDR2 loops are KGHDR and SFDVKD.